This T cell receptor (delta chain) originates from a study of γδ T cells in repeated Plasmodium falciparum infection. Points from the study as a whole: In Vdelta2-negative, largely Vdelta1+, gammadelta repertoires, repeated controlled infections appeared to drive clonal selection waves.

Gammadelta T cells were flow-sorted from PBMC into Vgamma9/Vdelta2+ and Vdelta2-negative populations for bulk analysis. Concerning this clone: What it recognizes is unknown. A far larger clone is just one base off, so this is likely a read error. Other DNA sequences from this sample encode an identical CDR3 as well.

TCRdb re-called the multiplex PCR reads with CATT. The sample carries under 60,000 delta-chain clones, 1.6% recorded once. CDR3 length equals 16 residues. V was pared by 6 bases and J by 8 bases, with 18 bases of the junction left unmatched. CDR1 TSWWSYY and CDR2 QGS come from the germline V gene. The origin of this receptor is a pool of human donors (malaria-infected and uninfected, not separated). The V gene is TRDV1, the J gene TRDJ1; TRDD3 agrees at 7 bases. The sample consisted of gamma-delta T cells from blood. DNA of the CDR3: TGTGCTCTTGGTGATAACCACCCGGGGGATGGCCAAAAACTCATCTTT. This encodes CALGDNHPGDGQKLIF.